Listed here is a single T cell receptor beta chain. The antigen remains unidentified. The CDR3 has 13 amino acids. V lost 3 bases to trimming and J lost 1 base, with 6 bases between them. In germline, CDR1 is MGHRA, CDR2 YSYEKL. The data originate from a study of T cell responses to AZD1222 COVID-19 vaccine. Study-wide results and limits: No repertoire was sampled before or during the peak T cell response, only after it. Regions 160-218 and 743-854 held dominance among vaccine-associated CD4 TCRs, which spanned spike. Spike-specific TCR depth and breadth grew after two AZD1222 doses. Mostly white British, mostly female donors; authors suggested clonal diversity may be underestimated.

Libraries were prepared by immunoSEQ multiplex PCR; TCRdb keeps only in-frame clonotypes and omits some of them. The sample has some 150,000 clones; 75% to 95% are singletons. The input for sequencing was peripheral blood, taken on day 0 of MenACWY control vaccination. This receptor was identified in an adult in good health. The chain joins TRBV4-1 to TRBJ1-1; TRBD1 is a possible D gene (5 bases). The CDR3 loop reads CASSHTGNTEAFF. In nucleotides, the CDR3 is TGCGCCAGCAGCCACACAGGGAACACTGAAGCTTTCTTT.